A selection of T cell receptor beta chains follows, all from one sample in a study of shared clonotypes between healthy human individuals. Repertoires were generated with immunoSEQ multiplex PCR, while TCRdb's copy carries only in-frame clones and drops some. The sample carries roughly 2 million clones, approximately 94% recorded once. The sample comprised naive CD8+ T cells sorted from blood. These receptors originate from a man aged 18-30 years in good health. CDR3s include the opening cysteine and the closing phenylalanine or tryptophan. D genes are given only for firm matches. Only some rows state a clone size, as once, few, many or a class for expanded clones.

CASSLPGQGILLSYEQYF	TGTGCCAGCAGTCTACCGGGACAGGGAATTTTATTATCCTACGAGCAGTACTTC	TRBV28	TRBJ2-7	.	TRBD1
CASSLANRAALF	TGTGCCAGCAGCTTAGCGAACCGGGCCGCGCTTTTC	TRBV7-2	TRBJ2-7	few	.
CASSPDRGPQLYEQYF	TGTGCCAGCAGCCCCGACAGGGGGCCTCAATTGTACGAGCAGTACTTC	TRBV5-4	TRBJ2-7	.	TRBD1
CSVGTGRDYGYTF	TGCAGCGTGGGGACAGGGAGGGACTATGGCTACACCTTC	TRBV29-1	TRBJ1-2	once	TRBD1
CASSREVSSYEQYF	TGTGCCAGCAGCCGGGAGGTCAGCTCCTACGAGCAGTACTTC	TRBV7-8	TRBJ2-7	once	TRBD2
CAWGVFVNEQFF	TGTGCCTGGGGCGTCTTCGTCAATGAGCAGTTCTTC	TRBV30	TRBJ2-1	.	.
CASTLSGTGGTEAFF	TGTGCCAGCACCCTTAGTGGGACAGGGGGCACTGAAGCTTTCTTT	TRBV27	TRBJ1-1	.	TRBD1
CASSKSRASGGLDSYEQYF	TGTGCCAGCAGCAAATCCCGGGCTAGCGGGGGTCTCGACTCCTACGAGCAGTACTTC	TRBV21-1	TRBJ2-7	.	.
CASSQDPGHPNTEAFF	TGCGCCAGCAGCCAAGATCCGGGACACCCGAACACTGAAGCTTTCTTT	TRBV4-1	TRBJ1-1	.	.
CASTPVGGQGLHEAFF	TGTGCCAGCACCCCCGTGGGTGGGCAGGGCCTTCATGAAGCTTTCTTT	TRBV7-3	TRBJ1-1	.	.
CASSPWRGSSGNTIYF	TGTGCCAGCAGCCCATGGAGGGGGAGCTCTGGAAACACCATATATTTT	TRBV13	TRBJ1-3	.	.
CAVPGTGGGSPLHF	TGTGCCGTACCCGGGACAGGGGGCGGGTCACCCCTCCACTTT	TRBV10-3	TRBJ1-6	.	TRBD1
CASSQGSYGTQYF	TGTGCCAGCAGCCAGGGCTCCTATGGGACCCAGTACTTC	TRBV5-4	TRBJ2-5	.	.
CASSQASGNTIYF	TGCGCCAGCAGCCAAGCCTCTGGAAACACCATATATTTT	TRBV4-1	TRBJ1-3	.	.
CASSYSLLAGAREQYF	TGTGCCAGCAGTTACTCTTTACTAGCGGGAGCTCGGGAGCAGTACTTC	TRBV6-5	TRBJ2-7	.	TRBD2
CASSLAQGDQETQYF	TGTGCCAGCAGCTTAGCGCAGGGGGACCAGGAGACCCAGTACTTC	TRBV7-9	TRBJ2-5	.	TRBD1
CASSEGLTGELFF	TGTGCCAGCAGTGAAGGACTCACCGGGGAGCTGTTTTTT	TRBV6-1	TRBJ2-2	.	.
CASSPHGPRGTDTQYF	TGTGCCAGCAGTCCCCACGGCCCGAGGGGCACAGATACGCAGTATTTT	TRBV27	TRBJ2-3	.	.
CASSSGSLLGETQYF	TGTGCCAGCAGTTCCGGGTCGCTCTTGGGGGAGACCCAGTACTTC	TRBV6-6	TRBJ2-5	.	.
CASSLWTGINEKLFF	TGTGCCAGCAGCCTATGGACAGGTATTAATGAAAAACTGTTTTTT	TRBV9	TRBJ1-4	.	TRBD1
CASSPGGRHLNTEAFF	TGTGCCAGCAGTCCCGGGGGCAGGCATTTGAACACTGAAGCTTTCTTT	TRBV28	TRBJ1-1	once	.
CASSELGHTVAYEQYF	TGTGCCAGCAGTGAACTCGGGCATACGGTCGCCTACGAGCAGTACTTC	TRBV6-1	TRBJ2-7	.	.
CAWRGNTEAFF	TGTGCCTGGAGAGGAAACACTGAAGCTTTCTTT	TRBV30	TRBJ1-1	.	.
CASSLDTSGLYEQYF	TGCGCCAGCAGCTTGGATACTAGCGGACTATACGAGCAGTACTTC	TRBV5-1	TRBJ2-7	.	TRBD2
CASSLQGHSYNEQFF	TGTGCCAGCAGCCTACAGGGTCACTCCTACAATGAGCAGTTCTTC	TRBV7-8	TRBJ2-1	.	.
CASQPGKYTEAFF	TGCGCCAGCCAGCCAGGTAAATACACTGAAGCTTTCTTT	TRBV23-1	TRBJ1-1	.	.
CACGEYQETQYF	TGTGCTTGTGGGGAGTACCAAGAGACCCAGTACTTC	TRBV7-7	TRBJ2-5	.	.
CASSLTGMNTEAFF	TGTGCCAGCAGCCTGACAGGGATGAACACTGAAGCTTTCTTT	TRBV5-5	TRBJ1-1	.	TRBD1
CASSRGIDAGELFF	TGCGCCAGCAGTCGGGGGATTGACGCCGGGGAGCTGTTTTTT	TRBV10-1	TRBJ2-2	.	.
CASSADLAGAYYEQYF	TGCGCCAGCAGCGCTGACCTAGCGGGAGCTTACTACGAGCAGTACTTC	TRBV5-1	TRBJ2-7	.	TRBD2
CASSLWDRDNQPQHF	TGTGCCAGCAGTTTATGGGACAGGGACAATCAGCCCCAGCATTTT	TRBV28	TRBJ1-5	.	TRBD1
CSAAPGELGAPTQYF	TGCAGCGCCGCCCCGGGGGAGCTAGGAGCCCCTACGCAGTATTTT	TRBV29-1	TRBJ2-3	.	.
CASSYRGEQFF	TGTGCCAGCAGTTACAGGGGTGAGCAGTTCTTC	TRBV6-5	TRBJ2-1	.	.
CASSEALDSSYEQYF	TGTGCCAGCAGTGAGGCGCTGGACAGTTCCTACGAGCAGTACTTC	TRBV2	TRBJ2-7	.	.
CASSPRSESGEETQYF	TGTGCCAGCAGCCCCAGAAGTGAGTCCGGGGAAGAGACCCAGTACTTC	TRBV11-2	TRBJ2-5	.	.
CASSVGTHSYEQYF	TGTGCCAGCAGCGTCGGGACACACTCCTACGAGCAGTACTTC	TRBV9	TRBJ2-7	.	.
CASSTSGNEQYF	TGTGCCAGCAGCACCTCGGGAAACGAGCAGTACTTC	TRBV13	TRBJ2-7	.	.
CASSQYGGLTKRATDTQYF	TGTGCCAGCAGCCAGTACGGTGGTCTGACGAAGCGGGCCACAGATACGCAGTATTTT	TRBV21-1	TRBJ2-3	once	.
CASSPWGGVAEAFF	TGTGCCAGCAGCCCTTGGGGAGGAGTGGCTGAAGCTTTCTTT	TRBV14	TRBJ1-1	.	.
CASSLGVSTGELFF	TGTGCCAGCAGCTTGGGGGTTAGCACCGGGGAGCTGTTTTTT	TRBV5-4	TRBJ2-2	.	.
CASSFGTGVPGELFF	TGTGCCAGCAGCTTCGGGACAGGTGTCCCCGGGGAGCTGTTTTTT	TRBV7-2	TRBJ2-2	.	TRBD1
CAWSPGKTEAFF	TGTGCCTGGAGTCCGGGGAAAACTGAAGCTTTCTTT	TRBV30	TRBJ1-1	many	.
CASSPADEPFYPNTEAFF	TGCGCCAGCAGCCCGGCCGACGAACCCTTCTATCCGAACACTGAAGCTTTCTTT	TRBV4-1	TRBJ1-1	.	.
CASSESLAGGETQYF	TGCGCCAGCAGTGAGTCCCTAGCGGGAGGAGAGACCCAGTACTTC	TRBV10-2	TRBJ2-5	.	TRBD2
CASSFSGAGYTF	TGTGCCAGCAGTTTTTCGGGCGCTGGCTACACCTTC	TRBV28	TRBJ1-2	.	.
CASSAGWDRGYEQYF	TGTGCCAGCAGCGCGGGGTGGGACAGGGGTTACGAGCAGTACTTC	TRBV9	TRBJ2-7	.	TRBD1
CASSWRTGGLQEETQYF	TGTGCCAGCAGCTGGAGGACAGGAGGGTTACAGGAAGAGACCCAGTACTTC	TRBV5-6	TRBJ2-5	.	.
CASSLKHGTEAFF	TGTGCCAGCAGTTTAAAACACGGGACTGAAGCTTTCTTT	TRBV28	TRBJ1-1	.	.
CASSPPFRLAGDYEQYF	TGTGCCAGTAGTCCCCCTTTCCGACTAGCGGGAGATTACGAGCAGTACTTC	TRBV19	TRBJ2-7	.	TRBD2
CASSPYNEQFF	TGTGCCAGCAGCCCCTACAATGAGCAGTTCTTC	TRBV7-6	TRBJ2-1	.	.
CAYLSLGEFPYEQYF	TGTGCCTACCTCAGCCTGGGGGAGTTCCCCTACGAGCAGTACTTC	TRBV30	TRBJ2-7	.	.
CASSIYSGGYTF	TGTGCCAGTAGTATATACAGCGGAGGCTACACCTTC	TRBV19	TRBJ1-2	few	.